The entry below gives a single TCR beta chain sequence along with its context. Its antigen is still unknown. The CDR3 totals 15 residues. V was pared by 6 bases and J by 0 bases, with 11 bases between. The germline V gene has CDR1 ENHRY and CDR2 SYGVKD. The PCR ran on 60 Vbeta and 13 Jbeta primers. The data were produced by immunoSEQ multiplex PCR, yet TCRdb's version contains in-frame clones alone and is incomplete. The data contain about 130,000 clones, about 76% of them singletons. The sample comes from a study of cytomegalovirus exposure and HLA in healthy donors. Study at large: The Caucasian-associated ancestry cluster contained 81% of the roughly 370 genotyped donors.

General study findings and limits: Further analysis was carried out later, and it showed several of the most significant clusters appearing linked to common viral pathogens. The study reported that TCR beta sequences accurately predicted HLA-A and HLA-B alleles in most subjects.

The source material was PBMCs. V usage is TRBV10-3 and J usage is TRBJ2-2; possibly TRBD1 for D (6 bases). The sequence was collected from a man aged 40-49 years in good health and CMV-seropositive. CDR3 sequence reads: CAIRDSRPNTGELFF. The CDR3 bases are TGTGCCATCAGGGACAGCCGACCGAACACCGGGGAGCTGTTTTTT.